Below are 5 T cell receptor beta chains sequenced from a single sample in a study of T cells after yellow fever vaccination. A single record per CDR3 protein comes from TCRdb applying MiXCR to the 5' RACE reads. In the table there are some 240,000 distinct CDR3 sequences, about 3.7% of which are singletons. The sequenced sample was PBMCs, obtained 15 days after the yellow fever booster vaccination. The source is a young man who received the YFV17D yellow fever vaccine.

This clonotype showed up just a few times. The chain links TRBV5-4 to TRBJ2-2, with 9 positions matching TRBD1. This CDR3 is built from 17 residues. With 4 bases clipped from V and 0 bases from J, the junction kept 7 bases outside the gene matches. CDR1 and CDR2 from the germline V gene are SGHNT and YYREEE (reference sequence). The CDR3 loop reads CASSPLGQGANTGELFF. The DNA of the CDR3 is TGTGCCAGCAGCCCTCTGGGACAGGGAGCGAACACCGGGGAGCTGTTTTTT.

There are many counts of this clonotype. The gene calls are TRBV7-2 and TRBJ1-2; no clear D. Germline V gives CDR1 SGHTA, CDR2 FQGNSA. V was cut by 3 bases and J by 4 bases, with 9 bases left in between. The CDR3 contains 13 residues. This CDR3 is CASSFSQSYGYTF. The CDR3 bases are TGTGCCAGCAGCTTTTCGCAGTCCTATGGCTACACCTTC.

This clonotype has at least ten counts. This chain uses TRBV6-2 or TRBV6-3 with TRBJ1-5; TRBD1 matches at 9 bases. J gave up 5 bases and V 0 bases, and 8 bases lay outside the gene matches. CDR1 MNHEY and CDR2 SVGEGT come from the germline V gene. The CDR3 sequence is 17 residues long. CDR3 loop: CASSYSPGQGNYQPQHF. For the CDR3, the DNA is TGTGCCAGCAGTTACTCGCCGGGACAGGGAAATTATCAGCCCCAGCATTTT.

There are many counts of this clonotype. The rearrangement joins TRBV2 to TRBJ2-7; tentatively, D is TRBD2 (5 bases). Per germline, CDR1 SNHLY and CDR2 FYNNEI. The CDR3 runs 12 residues. Trimming shortened V by 6 bases and J by 4 bases, and 10 bases separated the two germline ends. The DNA for the CDR3 is TGTGCCAGCAGAGGAACGGGATACGAGCAGTACTTC. It encodes CASRGTGYEQYF.

In this sample, this clonotype turned up many times. The chain couples TRBV5-4 to TRBJ2-5; D might be TRBD1 or TRBD2, each matching 5 bases. Per germline, CDR1 SGHNT and CDR2 YYREEE (reference sequence). Trimming stripped 4 bases from V and 5 bases from J, with 18 bases between. This CDR3 has 15 residues. The CDR3 loop reads CASSKESKGTETQYF. The CDR3 DNA sequence: TGTGCCAGCAGCAAAGAGTCGAAGGGGACGGAGACCCAGTACTTC. The full variable domain, rest sourced from reference TRBV5-4 and TRBJ2-5, is ETGVTQSPTHLIKTRGQQVTLRCSSQSGHNTVSWYQQALGQGPQFIFQYYREEENGRGNFPPRFSGLQFPNYSSELNVNALELDDSALYLCASSKESKGTETQYFGPGTRLLVL.